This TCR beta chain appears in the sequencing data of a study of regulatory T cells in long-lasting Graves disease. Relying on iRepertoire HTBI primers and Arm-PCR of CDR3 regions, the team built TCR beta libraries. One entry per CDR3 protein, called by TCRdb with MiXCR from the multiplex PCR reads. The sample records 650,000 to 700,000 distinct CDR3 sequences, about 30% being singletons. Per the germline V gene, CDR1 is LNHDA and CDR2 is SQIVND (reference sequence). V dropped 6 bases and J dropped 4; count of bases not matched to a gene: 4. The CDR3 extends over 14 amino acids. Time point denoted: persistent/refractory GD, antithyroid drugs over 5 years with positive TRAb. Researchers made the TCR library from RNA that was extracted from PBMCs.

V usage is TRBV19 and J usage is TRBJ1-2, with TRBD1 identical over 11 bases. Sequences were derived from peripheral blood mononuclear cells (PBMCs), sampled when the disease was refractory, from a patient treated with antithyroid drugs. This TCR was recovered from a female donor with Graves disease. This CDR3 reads CASRGQGDFYGYTF. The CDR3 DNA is TGTGCCAGTAGGGGACAGGGGGACTTCTATGGCTACACCTTC.